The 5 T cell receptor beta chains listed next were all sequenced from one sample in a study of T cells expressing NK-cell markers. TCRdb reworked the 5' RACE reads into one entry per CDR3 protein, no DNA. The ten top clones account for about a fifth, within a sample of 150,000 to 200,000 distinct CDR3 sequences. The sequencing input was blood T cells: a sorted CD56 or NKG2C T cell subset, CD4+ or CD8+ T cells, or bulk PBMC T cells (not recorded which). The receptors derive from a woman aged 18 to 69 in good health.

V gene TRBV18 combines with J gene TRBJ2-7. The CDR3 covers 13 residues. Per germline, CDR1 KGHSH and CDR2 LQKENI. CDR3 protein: CASSPPGPSEQYF.

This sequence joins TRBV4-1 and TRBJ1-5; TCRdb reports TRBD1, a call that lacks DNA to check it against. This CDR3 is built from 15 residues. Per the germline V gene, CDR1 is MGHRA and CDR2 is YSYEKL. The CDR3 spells CASSPGRLSNQPQHF.

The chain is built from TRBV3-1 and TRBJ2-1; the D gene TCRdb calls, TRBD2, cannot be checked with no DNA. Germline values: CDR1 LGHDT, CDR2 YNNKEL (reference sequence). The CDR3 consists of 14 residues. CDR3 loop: CASSLNQLAGEQFF.

The CDR3 loop reads CASSRTSGGLMDEQFF. J is TRBJ2-1 and V is TRBV6-1; TCRdb proposes TRBD2, but this gene call is untestable without DNA. This CDR3 region has 16 residues. From germline, CDR1 is MNHNS and CDR2 SASEGT.

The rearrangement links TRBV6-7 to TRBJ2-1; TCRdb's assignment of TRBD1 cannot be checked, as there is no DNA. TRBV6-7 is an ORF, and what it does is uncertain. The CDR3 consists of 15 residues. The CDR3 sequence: CASSCGGVPYNEQFF.